The T cell receptor beta chain under discussion was sequenced for a study of cytomegalovirus exposure and HLA in healthy donors. V lost 3 bases and J lost 1, with 13 bases in between. Per the germline V gene, CDR1 is SGDLS and CDR2 is YYNGEE. This CDR3 spans 15 amino acids. A single count supports this clone. The antigen is undetermined. 60 Vbeta and 13 Jbeta primers were used in PCR. Data came from immunoSEQ multiplex PCR; TCRdb stores just in-frame clones and leaves some out. The sample carries approximately 190,000 clones, over 75% recorded once. Study outcomes and limitations: Cytomegalovirus association was listed for 150 to 200 TCR beta chains. When analyzed later, a missense DCLRE1C variant was found to be linked to TCR beta V- and J-gene trimming.

The sequence came from a man aged 50 to 59 in good health and CMV-seronegative. Specimen: PBMCs. This sequence joins TRBV9 and TRBJ2-5, with D possibly being TRBD1 (6 bases). CDR3: CASSGTGNIQETQYF. CDR3 nucleotide sequence: TGTGCCAGCAGCGGAACAGGGAATATCCAAGAGACCCAGTACTTC.